The 17 T cell receptor beta chains listed next were all sequenced from one sample in a study of regulatory T cells in long-lasting Graves disease. To make TCR beta libraries, researchers used iRepertoire HTBI primers and Arm-PCR of CDR3 regions. MiXCR, run by TCRdb on the multiplex PCR reads, gives a single entry per CDR3 protein. The sample lists roughly 400,000 distinct CDR3 sequences, 20% occurring once. Time point reported: persistent/refractory GD, antithyroid drugs over 5 years with positive TRAb. PBMC RNA served as the TCR library source. The starting material was peripheral blood mononuclear cells (PBMCs), obtained when the disease was refractory, from a patient treated with antithyroid drugs. These TCRs come from a female donor with Graves disease.

This clonotype was detected a few times. The J gene is TRBJ2-7, the V gene TRBV4-1; D gene uncertain. Germline lookup yields CDR1 MGHRA and CDR2 YSYEKL. The CDR3 has 15 amino acids. Trimming pared 1 base from V and 3 bases from J, leaving 13 bases between. The CDR3, as DNA: TGCGCCAGCAGCCAAGGATCCTCCTCCAACTACGAGCAGTACTTC. It codes for CASSQGSSSNYEQYF.

In its sample, this clonotype was seen a few times. The genes are TRBV10-3 and TRBJ2-7; 12 bases agree with TRBD2. The germline gives CDR1 ENHRY, CDR2 SYGVKD. The CDR3 is made up of 17 amino acids. V gave up 2 bases and J gave up 3 bases; unmatched junction bases: 8. Written as DNA, the CDR3 is TGTGCCATCAGTGAGGTGGGTCTAGCGGGAGGGAACTACGAGCAGTACTTC. This gives the protein CAISEVGLAGGNYEQYF.

A word on this clonotype: This clone may be a read error of a much larger clone one base away. The chain is built from TRBV7-2 and TRBJ2-7, with D perhaps matching TRBD1 (6 bases). With 5 bases removed from V and 2 bases from J, the gap between germline ends came to 22 bases. Germline CDR1 SGHTA, CDR2 FQGNSA. This CDR3 has 17 residues. This chain's CDR3 is CASSPRGMASVAYEQYF. The CDR3 DNA follows: TGTGCCAGCAGCCCCAGGGGCATGGCAAGCGTCGCCTACGAGCAGTACTTC.

The rearrangement uses TRBV6-1 and TRBJ2-2, with a tentative D call TRBD1 (6 bases). This CDR3 is 12 amino acids long. Trimming removed 8 bases from V and 4 bases from J, with 8 bases in between. Germline loops: CDR1 MNHNS, CDR2 SASEGT. CDR3 in DNA: TGTGCCAGCGGGGACATCACCGGGGAGCTGTTTTTT. Protein sequence: CASGDITGELFF.

The rearrangement joins TRBV29-1 to TRBJ1-1; TRBD1 might be the D (5 bases). The CDR3 has 12 residues. V shed 4 bases and J shed 4 bases, with 10 bases lying between them. Germline V gene data show CDR1 as SQVTM and CDR2 as ANQGSEA. CDR3 protein: CSVVRGVTEAFF. In DNA form, the CDR3 reads TGCAGCGTTGTGAGGGGAGTCACTGAAGCTTTCTTT. Supplemented by reference TRBV29-1 and TRBJ1-1, the full variable domain reads SAVISQKPSRDICQRGTSLTIQCQVDSQVTMMFWYRQQPGQSLTLIATANQGSEATYESGFVIDKFPISRPNLTFSTLTVSNMSPEDSSIYLCSVVRGVTEAFFGQGTRLTVV.

This clonotype was found many times. This rearrangement joins TRBV12-3 or TRBV12-4 to TRBJ2-5; D unresolved. This CDR3 is 13 amino acids long. Trimming shortened V by 0 bases and J by 5 bases, and 7 bases separated the two germline ends. For the CDR3, the DNA is TGTGCCAGCAGTTTAGCAGGGCACGAGACCCAGTACTTC. Amino acids: CASSLAGHETQYF.

This clonotype was seen many times. The chain joins TRBV2 to TRBJ2-7; 10 positions agree with TRBD2. The V gene's germline CDR1 is SNHLY and CDR2 FYNNEI. V trimming: 11 bases; J trimming: 6 bases; junction bases outside the gene matches: 22. The CDR3 covers 17 residues. Here the CDR3 reads CAAADTVKAGGPAEQYF. The CDR3 nucleotides are TGTGCCGCCGCGGACACAGTTAAAGCGGGAGGGCCGGCCGAGCAGTACTTC.

As to this clonotype: A much larger clone is a single base away; this may be a read error. The chain has TRBV28 and TRBJ2-7; D ambiguous. In germline, CDR1 is MDHEN, CDR2 SYDVKM. The CDR3 runs 12 residues. Here the CDR3 reads CVSSPKTYEQYF. In DNA, the CDR3 is TGTGTCAGCAGTCCTAAAACCTACGAGCAGTACTTC.

The V call is TRBV15, the J call TRBJ2-7; D perhaps matches TRBD1 (6 bases). The V end was cut by 5 bases, the J end by 1 base, with 12 bases between. This CDR3 has 14 residues. From germline, CDR1 is LNHNV and CDR2 YYDKDF (reference sequence). The CDR3 DNA is TGTGCCACCAGCTCACCGGGACAATCCTACGAGCAGTACTTC. Its protein is CATSSPGQSYEQYF.

Ten or more counts support this clonotype. The genes are TRBV27 and TRBJ1-1; the D is unclear. This CDR3 spans 15 amino acids. Germline V lookup: CDR1 MNHEY, CDR2 SMNVEV (reference sequence). Trimming pared 3 bases from V and 1 base from J, leaving 12 bases between. For the CDR3, the DNA is TGTGCCAGCAGTTTTTTGGGCAGGACGAACACTGAAGCTTTCTTT. As protein: CASSFLGRTNTEAFF.

The chain has TRBV20-1 and TRBJ2-1; D perhaps matches TRBD1 (6 bases). Germline CDR1 and CDR2: DFQATT and SNEGSKA (reference sequence). This CDR3 has 15 residues. The V gene lost 4 bases and the J gene lost 4 bases, with 17 bases spanning the gap. CDR3 nucleotides: TGCAGTGCTACATCTTACCGGACAGATTACAATGAGCAGTTCTTC. It encodes CSATSYRTDYNEQFF.

In the case of this clonotype: A much bigger clone sits one base away, suggesting this may be a read error. This chain links TRBV7-8 with TRBJ2-7, with 7 bases matching TRBD2. The CDR3 spans 15 residues. After removal of 5 bases from V and 3 bases from J, the junction contained 10 bases not matched to a gene. Germline V gives CDR1 SGHVS, CDR2 FQNEAQ. The CDR3 nucleotides are TGTGCCAGCAGCCGAGGACTAGAACCCGGCTACGAGCAGTACTTC. It specifies CASSRGLEPGYEQYF.

This clonotype was detected ten times or more. This chain links TRBV11-2 with TRBJ2-5; D is tentatively TRBD1 or TRBD2 (5 bases each). The CDR3 has 15 residues. V shed 0 bases and J shed 1 base, with 9 bases lying between them. Looked up from germline, CDR1 is SGHAT and CDR2 is FQNNGV. The CDR3 region is CASSLEGTIQETQYF. CDR3 DNA sequence: TGTGCCAGCAGCTTAGAGGGGACGATCCAAGAGACCCAGTACTTC.

The chain recombines TRBV19 with TRBJ1-1; unclear D gene. Per germline, CDR1 LNHDA and CDR2 SQIVND (reference sequence). The CDR3 contains 14 residues. V lost 4 bases and J lost 3, with 12 bases in between. This chain's CDR3 is CASSTQTSYTEAFF. CDR3 in DNA: TGTGCCAGTAGTACCCAGACCAGTTACACTGAAGCTTTCTTT.

This clonotype showed up just once. This chain connects TRBV6-2 or TRBV6-3 to TRBJ2-1; the match to TRBD1 covers 9 bases. V was pared by 6 bases and J by 7 bases, with 7 bases of the junction left unmatched. Germline CDR1 reads MNHEY; CDR2 reads SVGEGT. This CDR3 spans 14 amino acids. In DNA, the CDR3 is TGTGCCAGCAGGGCCGGTGGGACAGGGAATGAGCAGTTCTTC. Translated, it gives CASRAGGTGNEQFF.

This clonotype came up a few times. V gene TRBV30 combines with J gene TRBJ1-6; D may be TRBD1 (5 bases). Between the trimmed V and J ends, which lost 3 bases and 10 bases, there was a span of 13 bases. The germline V gene has CDR1 GTSNPN and CDR2 SVGIG (reference sequence). CDR3 length: 13 residues. The CDR3 reads CAWSPGVGSPLHF. The CDR3 coding sequence is TGTGCCTGGAGCCCGGGGGTGGGCTCACCCCTCCACTTT.

This clonotype was recorded a few times. The chain is built from TRBV2 and TRBJ2-3; 10 nucleotides match TRBD2. After removal of 5 bases from V and 3 bases from J, the junction contained 2 bases not matched to a gene. The CDR3 runs to 14 residues. Germline CDR1 is SNHLY and CDR2 is FYNNEI. CDR3 sequence (DNA): TGTGCCAGCAGTTTAGCGGGAGGTACAGATACGCAGTATTTT. Translating it yields CASSLAGGTDTQYF.